A selection of T cell receptor beta chains follows, all from one sample in a study of OX40 agonist ivuxolimab in advanced cancers. TCRdb keeps only in-frame clones here, not all; method: immunoSEQ multiplex PCR. The table records about 77,000 clones, approximately 90% of them present only once. The source material was CD4+ or CD8+ T cells sorted from blood, sampled in a trial of the OX40 agonist ivuxolimab. These receptors were taken from an adult with an advanced solid tumor such as melanoma, head and neck, liver or kidney cancer. CDR3s include the opening cysteine and the closing phenylalanine or tryptophan.

>TRBJ2-5|TRBV5-1
CASSLFGRETQYF
>TRBJ2-7|TRBV7-2
CASSLGDRKYEQYF
>TRBJ1-4|TRBV4-1
CASRGSYLPGDEKLFF
>TRBJ1-3|TRBV7-3
CASSRSSGNTIYF
>TRBJ2-3|TRBV27
CASSWGITSTDTQYF
>TRBJ2-1|TRBV6-5
CASSSTSTPYNEQFF
>TRBJ2-5|TRBV7-6
CASSLLPAEPETQYF
>TRBJ2-2|TRBV6-4
CASSDEGGQNTGELFF
>TRBJ1-2|TRBV9
CASSQKDRGSGYTF
>TRBJ2-6|TRBV30
CAWSGGSNSGANVLTF
>TRBJ2-6|TRBV7-2
CASSTGTSSSSGANVLTF
>TRBJ1-5|TRBV2
CASSDGPSPQHF
>TRBJ2-5|TRBV30
CAWTRTGGAQYF
>TRBJ1-4|TRBV4-3
CASSQGGGSREKLFF
>TRBJ2-5|TRBV28
CASSFWTGLPAQYF